The subject of this entry is one TCR beta chain. These data come from a study of blood T cell repertoires in COVID-19. Study in general: The United States, Italy and Spain were the sources of the acute and convalescent COVID-19 samples. T cells, B-cell-depleted T cells, or PBMCs supplied cDNA or gDNA.

Study processing details: Using reference gene primer amplification, nucleated cell counts were estimated. Data came from immunoSEQ multiplex PCR; TCRdb stores just in-frame clones and leaves some out. V, J and clone size were drawn from that table, and D and trimming were deduced from the DNA. The table includes about 70,000 clones, about 81% detected once. The germline V gene encodes CDR1 LNHDA and CDR2 SQIVND (reference sequence). This CDR3 has 14 amino acids. The ends lost 7 bases at V and 3 bases at J; junction bases unmatched: 5. The receptor was isolated from an elderly man with acute or convalescent COVID-19. The material sequenced was peripheral blood. The chain couples TRBV19 to TRBJ1-5; 8 bases agree with TRBD1. CDR3 in DNA: TGTGCCAGTACCCGGACAGGGTACAATCAGCCCCAGCATTTT. Translation gives CASTRTGYNQPQHF.